This T cell receptor beta chain was sequenced during a study of T cells in Graves' hyperthyroidism and ophthalmopathy. This clonotype was seen many times. Germline V lookup: CDR1 LNHNV, CDR2 YYDKDF (reference sequence). V was clipped by 2 bases and J by 4 bases; unmatched bases: 8. CDR3 length: 17 residues. Amplified TCR beta CDR3 regions derived from RNA transcripts. The HTBI primer set drove a first-round RT-PCR of the TCR CDR3. TCRdb reanalysed the multiplex PCR reads using MiXCR and keeps one entry per CDR3 protein. The table lists hundreds of thousands of distinct CDR3 sequences, about 14% of them singletons.

The clonotype originates from a woman in her 50s with Graves' ophthalmopathy. Sequenced: blood. The rearrangement joins TRBV15 to TRBJ2-1; 10 nucleotides match TRBD2. The CDR3 DNA reads as TGTGCCACCAGCAGACCTCAGCTAGCGGGAGTTTACAATGAGCAGTTCTTC. Translation gives CATSRPQLAGVYNEQFF.